The rows below give T cell receptor beta chains drawn from one sample of a study of CD4 T cells in relation to SARS-CoV-2 and coronaviruses. Sequencing used immunoSEQ multiplex PCR; TCRdb keeps in-frame clones, though not all of them. The table has tens of thousands of clones, about nine tenths seen once; the top ten hold more than 1.1%. The sequenced sample consisted of memory CD4+ T cells from PBMCs. The source of these receptors is a human donor in good health. Each CDR3 is given with its conserved first and last residue. The order of the fields is D gene, J gene, clone size, V gene, CDR3 protein, CDR3 DNA. A D gene is named only where the DNA matches it firmly. Clone size is stated in some rows and not others, as once, few, many or a class when expanded.

.,TRBJ1-2,.,TRBV10-3,CAISEKRGTNYGYTF,TGTGCCATCAGTGAGAAAAGGGGAACTAACTATGGCTACACCTTC
TRBD2,TRBJ2-7,.,TRBV11-2,CASRTLAGALYEQYF,TGTGCCAGCAGGACACTAGCGGGAGCTTTATACGAGCAGTACTTC
.,TRBJ2-1,.,TRBV10-1,CASSRNGKEQFF,TGCGCCAGCAGTCGAAACGGCAAAGAGCAGTTCTTC
.,TRBJ2-3,.,TRBV28,CASSLAGSSTDTQYF,TGTGCCAGCAGTTTAGCGGGTTCTAGCACAGATACGCAGTATTTT
TRBD1,TRBJ2-7,.,TRBV19,CASTGTGFYEQYF,TGTGCCAGCACCGGGACAGGGTTCTACGAGCAGTACTTC
.,TRBJ2-3,once,TRBV7-2,CASSIEGNTQYF,TGTGCCAGCTCCATTGAGGGGAATACGCAGTATTTT
TRBD1,TRBJ2-1,once,TRBV28,CASSGHGQGADNEQFF,TGTGCCAGCAGTGGGCACGGACAGGGGGCGGACAATGAGCAGTTCTTC
.,TRBJ2-7,.,TRBV20-1,CSASDRDAGFYEQYF,TGCAGTGCTAGTGACCGGGACGCCGGATTCTACGAGCAGTACTTC
.,TRBJ2-5,.,TRBV19,CASSIGSGVSQETQYF,TGTGCCAGTAGTATAGGTTCAGGAGTCTCCCAAGAGACCCAGTACTTC
.,TRBJ2-7,.,TRBV28,CASSTGKSYEQYF,TGTGCCAGCTCTACCGGGAAGAGTTACGAGCAGTACTTC
TRBD1,TRBJ1-2,.,TRBV5-1,CASSYTGGGGYTF,TGCGCCAGCAGCTACACAGGGGGTGGTGGCTACACCTTC
TRBD2,TRBJ2-5,.,TRBV18,CASSLGLAGVETQYF,TGTGCCAGCTCCCTTGGACTAGCGGGAGTAGAGACCCAGTACTTC
.,TRBJ1-3,few,TRBV30,CAWSELTGSGNTIYF,TGTGCCTGGAGTGAGCTGACAGGCTCTGGAAACACCATATATTTT
.,TRBJ2-2,.,TRBV7-3,CASSLSTMNTGELFF,TGTGCCAGCAGCTTAAGTACAATGAACACCGGGGAGCTGTTTTTT